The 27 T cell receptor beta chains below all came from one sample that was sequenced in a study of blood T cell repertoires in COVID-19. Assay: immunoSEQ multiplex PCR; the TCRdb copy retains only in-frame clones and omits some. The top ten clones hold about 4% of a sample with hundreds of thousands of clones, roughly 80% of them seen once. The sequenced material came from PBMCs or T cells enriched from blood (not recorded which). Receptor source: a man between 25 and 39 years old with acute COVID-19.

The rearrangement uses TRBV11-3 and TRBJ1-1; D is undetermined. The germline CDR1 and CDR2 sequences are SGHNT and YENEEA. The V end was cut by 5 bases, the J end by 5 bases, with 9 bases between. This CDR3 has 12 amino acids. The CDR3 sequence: CASSPMTTEAFF. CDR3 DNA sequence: TGTGCCAGCAGCCCAATGACTACTGAAGCTTTCTTT.

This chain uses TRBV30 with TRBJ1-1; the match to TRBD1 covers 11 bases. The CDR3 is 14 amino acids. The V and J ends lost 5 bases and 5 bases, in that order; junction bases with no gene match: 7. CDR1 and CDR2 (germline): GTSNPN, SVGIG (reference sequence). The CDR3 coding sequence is TGTGCCTGGGGAGGGACAGGGGGATTTACTGAAGCTTTCTTT. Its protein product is CAWGGTGGFTEAFF.

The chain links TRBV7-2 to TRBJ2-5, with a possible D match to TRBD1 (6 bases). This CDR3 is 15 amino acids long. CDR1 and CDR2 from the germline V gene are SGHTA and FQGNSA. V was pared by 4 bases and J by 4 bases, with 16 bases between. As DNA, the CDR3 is TGTGCCAGCAGCTCCCACCGTCAGGGGCCAGAGACCCAGTACTTC. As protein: CASSSHRQGPETQYF.

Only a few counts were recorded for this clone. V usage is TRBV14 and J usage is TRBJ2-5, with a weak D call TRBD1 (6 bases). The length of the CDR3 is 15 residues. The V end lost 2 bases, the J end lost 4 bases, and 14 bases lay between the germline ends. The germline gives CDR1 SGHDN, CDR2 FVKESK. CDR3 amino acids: CASSQNRAQGETQYF. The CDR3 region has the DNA TGTGCCAGCAGCCAAAATCGGGCACAGGGAGAGACCCAGTACTTC.

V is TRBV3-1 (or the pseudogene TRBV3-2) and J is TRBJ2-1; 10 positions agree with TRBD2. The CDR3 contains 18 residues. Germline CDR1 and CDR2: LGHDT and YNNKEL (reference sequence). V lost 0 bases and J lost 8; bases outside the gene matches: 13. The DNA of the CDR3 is TGTGCCAGCAGCCAAGAGCTAACTAGCGGGGAACTGTTACATGAGCAGTTCTTC. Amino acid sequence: CASSQELTSGELLHEQFF.

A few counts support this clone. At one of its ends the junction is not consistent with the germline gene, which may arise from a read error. The CDR3 DNA is TGTGCTAGCAGCCCCTCCGCGGGAGGTTACTCCTACAATGAGCAGTTCTTC. The encoded protein is CASSPSAGGYSYNEQFF. The rearrangement uses TRBV7-7 and TRBJ2-1; TRBD2 matches 8 bases. The CDR3 sequence is 17 residues long. CDR1 and CDR2 from the germline V gene are SSHAT and FNYEAQ (reference sequence).

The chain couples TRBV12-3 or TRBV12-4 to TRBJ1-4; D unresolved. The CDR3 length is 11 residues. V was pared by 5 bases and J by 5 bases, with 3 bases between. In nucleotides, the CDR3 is TGTGCCAGCAGTCTAAATGAAAAACTGTTTTTT. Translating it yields CASSLNEKLFF.

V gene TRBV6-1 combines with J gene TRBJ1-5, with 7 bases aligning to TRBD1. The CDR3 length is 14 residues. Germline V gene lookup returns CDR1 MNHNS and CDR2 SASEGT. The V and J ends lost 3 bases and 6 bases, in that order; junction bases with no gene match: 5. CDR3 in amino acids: CASSDRQGGQPQHF. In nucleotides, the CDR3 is TGTGCCAGCAGTGACCGACAGGGAGGTCAGCCCCAGCATTTT.

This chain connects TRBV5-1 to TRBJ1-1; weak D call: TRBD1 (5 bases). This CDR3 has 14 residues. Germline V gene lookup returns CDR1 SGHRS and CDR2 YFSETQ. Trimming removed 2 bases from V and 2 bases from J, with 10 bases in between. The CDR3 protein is CASSLEGVNTEAFF. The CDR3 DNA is TGCGCCAGCAGCTTAGAAGGGGTAAACACTGAAGCTTTCTTT.

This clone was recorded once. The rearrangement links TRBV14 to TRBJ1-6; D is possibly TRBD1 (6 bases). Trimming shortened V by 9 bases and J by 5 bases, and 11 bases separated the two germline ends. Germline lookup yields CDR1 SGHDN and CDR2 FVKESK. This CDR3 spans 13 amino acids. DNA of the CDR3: TGTGCCAGTAGACAGGTGGATAATTCACCCCTCCACTTT. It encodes CASRQVDNSPLHF. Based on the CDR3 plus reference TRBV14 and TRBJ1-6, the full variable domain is EAGVTQFPSHSVIEKGQTVTLRCDPISGHDNLYWYRRVMGKEIKFLLHFVKESKQDESGMPNNRFLAERTGGTYSTLKVQPAELEDSGVYFCASRQVDNSPLHFGNGTRLTVT.

CDR3 in amino acids: CASSLGQGVYTEAFF. In nucleotides, the CDR3 is TGTGCCAGCAGCTTGGGACAGGGGGTGTACACTGAAGCTTTCTTT. The chain is built from TRBV7-8 and TRBJ1-1; 11 nucleotides agree with TRBD1. J gave up 3 bases and V 3 bases, and 3 bases lay outside the gene matches. Germline CDR1 is SGHVS and CDR2 is FQNEAQ. The CDR3 loop spans 15 amino acids.

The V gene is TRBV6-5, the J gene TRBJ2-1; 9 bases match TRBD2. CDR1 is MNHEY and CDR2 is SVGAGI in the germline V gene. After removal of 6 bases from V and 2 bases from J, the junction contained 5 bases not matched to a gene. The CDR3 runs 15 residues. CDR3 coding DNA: TGTGCCAGCAGCGGAGCTAGCGGGGCCTACAATGAGCAGTTCTTC. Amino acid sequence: CASSGASGAYNEQFF.

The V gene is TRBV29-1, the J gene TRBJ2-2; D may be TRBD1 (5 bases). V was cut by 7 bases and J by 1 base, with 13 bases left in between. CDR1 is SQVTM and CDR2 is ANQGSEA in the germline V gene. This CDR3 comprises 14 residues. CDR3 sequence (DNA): TGCAGCGCTCGGAACGGACAGAACACCGGGGAGCTGTTTTTT. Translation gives CSARNGQNTGELFF.

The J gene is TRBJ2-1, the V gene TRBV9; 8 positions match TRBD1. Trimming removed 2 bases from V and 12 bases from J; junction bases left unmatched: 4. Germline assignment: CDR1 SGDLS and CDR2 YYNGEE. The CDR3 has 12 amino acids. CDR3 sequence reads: CASSVQGARQFF. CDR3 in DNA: TGTGCCAGCAGCGTTCAGGGGGCTAGGCAGTTCTTC.

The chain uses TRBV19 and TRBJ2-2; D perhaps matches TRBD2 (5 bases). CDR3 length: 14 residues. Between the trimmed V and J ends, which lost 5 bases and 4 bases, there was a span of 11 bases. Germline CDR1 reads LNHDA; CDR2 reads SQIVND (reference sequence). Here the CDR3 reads CASSAARATGELFF. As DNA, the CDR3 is TGTGCCAGTAGTGCCGCGCGGGCCACCGGGGAGCTGTTTTTT.

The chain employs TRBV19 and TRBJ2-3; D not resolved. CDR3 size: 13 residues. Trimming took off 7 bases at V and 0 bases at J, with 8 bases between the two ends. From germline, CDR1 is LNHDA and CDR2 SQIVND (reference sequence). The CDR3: CASTIESTDTQYF. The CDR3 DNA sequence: TGTGCCAGTACTATCGAGAGCACAGATACGCAGTATTTT.

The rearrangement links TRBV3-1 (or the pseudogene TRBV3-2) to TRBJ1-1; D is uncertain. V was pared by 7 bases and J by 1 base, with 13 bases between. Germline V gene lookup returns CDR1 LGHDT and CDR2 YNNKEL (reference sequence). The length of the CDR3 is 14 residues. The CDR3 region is CASIRCEANTEAFF. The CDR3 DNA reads TGTGCCAGCATCCGCTGCGAGGCGAACACTGAAGCTTTCTTT.

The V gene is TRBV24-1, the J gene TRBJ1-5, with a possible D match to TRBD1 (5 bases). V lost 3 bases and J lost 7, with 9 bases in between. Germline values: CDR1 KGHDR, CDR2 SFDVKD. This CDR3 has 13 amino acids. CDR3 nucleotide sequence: TGTGCCACCAGTGATGGGGGGGTGCAGCCCCAGCATTTT. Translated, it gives CATSDGGVQPQHF.

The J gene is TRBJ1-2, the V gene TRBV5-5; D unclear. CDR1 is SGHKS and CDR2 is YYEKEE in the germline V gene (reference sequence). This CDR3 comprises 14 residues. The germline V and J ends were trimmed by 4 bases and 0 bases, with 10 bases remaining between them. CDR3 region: CASSPQATNYGYTF. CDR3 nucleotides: TGTGCCAGCAGCCCCCAAGCCACTAACTATGGCTACACCTTC.

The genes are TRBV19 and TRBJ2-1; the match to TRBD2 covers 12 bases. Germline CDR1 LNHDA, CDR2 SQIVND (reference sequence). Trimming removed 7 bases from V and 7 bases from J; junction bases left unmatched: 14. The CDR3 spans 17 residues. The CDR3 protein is CASIGMVLAGGTNEQFF. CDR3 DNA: TGTGCCAGTATAGGTATGGTGCTAGCGGGAGGGACGAATGAGCAGTTCTTC. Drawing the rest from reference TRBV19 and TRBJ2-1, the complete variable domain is DGGITQSPKYLFRKEGQNVTLSCEQNLNHDAMYWYRQDPGQGLRLIYYSQIVNDFQKGDIAEGYSVSREKKESFPLTVTSAQKNPTAFYLCASIGMVLAGGTNEQFFGPGTRLTVL.

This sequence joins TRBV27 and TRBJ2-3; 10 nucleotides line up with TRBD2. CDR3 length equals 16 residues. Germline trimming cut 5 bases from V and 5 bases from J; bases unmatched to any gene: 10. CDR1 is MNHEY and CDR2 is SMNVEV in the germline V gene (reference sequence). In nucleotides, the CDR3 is TGTGCCAGCAGTCTACGTGGAGCGGGAGGGGGAGATACGCAGTATTTT. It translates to CASSLRGAGGGDTQYF.

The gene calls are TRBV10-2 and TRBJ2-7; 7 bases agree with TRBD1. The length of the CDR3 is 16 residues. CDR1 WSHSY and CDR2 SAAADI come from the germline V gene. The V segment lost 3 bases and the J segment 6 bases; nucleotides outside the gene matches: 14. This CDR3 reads CASSDFDRATGFEQYV. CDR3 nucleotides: TGCGCCAGCAGTGACTTCGACAGGGCAACTGGGTTCGAGCAGTACGTC.

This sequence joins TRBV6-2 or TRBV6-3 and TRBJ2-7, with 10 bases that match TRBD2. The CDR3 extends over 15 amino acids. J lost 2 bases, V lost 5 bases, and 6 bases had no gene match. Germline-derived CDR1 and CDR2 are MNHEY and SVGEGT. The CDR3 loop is CASSITSGETYEQYV. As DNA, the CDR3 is TGTGCCAGCAGTATAACTAGCGGGGAAACCTACGAGCAGTACGTC.

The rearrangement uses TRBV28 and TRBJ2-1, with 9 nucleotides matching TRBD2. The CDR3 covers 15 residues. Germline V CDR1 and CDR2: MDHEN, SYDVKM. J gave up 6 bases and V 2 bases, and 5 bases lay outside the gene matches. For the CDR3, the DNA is TGTGCCAGCAGTTTAATAAGCGGGGGGCTCAATGAGCAGTTCTTC. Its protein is CASSLISGGLNEQFF.

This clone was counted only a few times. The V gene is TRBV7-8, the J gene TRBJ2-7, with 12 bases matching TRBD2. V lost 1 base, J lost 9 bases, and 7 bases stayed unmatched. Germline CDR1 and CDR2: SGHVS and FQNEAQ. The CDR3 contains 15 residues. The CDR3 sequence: CASSLDPTSGGLQYV. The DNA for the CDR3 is TGTGCCAGCAGCTTAGACCCTACTAGCGGGGGGTTGCAGTACGTC.

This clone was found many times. The DNA of the CDR3 is TGTGCCAGCAGCTCCGTAGGCGGGAGAGAGACCCAGTACTTC. It specifies CASSSVGGRETQYF. V and J are TRBV7-3 and TRBJ2-5, with 7 positions matching TRBD2. V was pared by 4 bases and J by 4 bases, with 6 bases of the junction left unmatched. This CDR3 has 14 residues. CDR1 and CDR2 (germline): SGHTA, FQGTGA.

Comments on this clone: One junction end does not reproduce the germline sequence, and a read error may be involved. CDR3 in amino acids: CASTLGSTNEKLFF. The CDR3 region has the DNA TGTGCCAGCACTCTGGGCTCAACTAATGAAAAACTGTTTTTT. The rearrangement joins TRBV5-1 to TRBJ1-4; D remains ambiguous. The CDR3 spans 14 residues. In germline, CDR1 is SGHRS, CDR2 YFSETQ. Based on the CDR3 plus reference TRBV5-1 and TRBJ1-4, the full variable domain is KAGVTQTPRYLIKTRGQQVTLSCSPISGHRSVSWYQQTPGQGLQFLFEYFSETQRNKGNFPGRFSGRQFSNSRSEMNVSTLELGDSALYLCASTLGSTNEKLFFGSGTQLSVL.